These T cell receptor beta chains were read from a single sample in a study of blood T cell repertoires in COVID-19. The protocol was immunoSEQ multiplex PCR, while the TCRdb copy is restricted to in-frame clones and leaves out a portion. Among a few hundred thousand clones listed, around 90% were seen once. Sequencing was done on a sample of PBMCs or T cells enriched from blood (not recorded which). These receptor sequences come from a man younger than 35 who had recovered from COVID-19. Both conserved end residues are part of each CDR3. The D gene is left open where the match is weak. The size of a clone is reported for some rows only, either as once, few or many, or as a class for expanded clones.

abundance: few; j_gene: TRBJ2-1; d_gene: .; v_gene: TRBV21-1; CDR3aa: CASSAWVAGCHNEQFF; CDR3nt: TGTGCCAGCAGCGCCTGGGTAGCGGGTTGTCACAATGAGCAGTTCTTC
abundance: .; j_gene: TRBJ1-4; d_gene: TRBD1; v_gene: TRBV14; CDR3aa: CASSPMRGQLNEKLFF; CDR3nt: TGTGCCAGCAGCCCGATGAGGGGACAGCTTAATGAAAAACTGTTTTTT
abundance: .; j_gene: TRBJ1-5; d_gene: .; v_gene: TRBV6-1; CDR3aa: CASSEGQGRQPQHF; CDR3nt: TGTGCCAGCAGTGAAGGGCAGGGGAGACAGCCCCAGCATTTT
abundance: .; j_gene: TRBJ1-6; d_gene: .; v_gene: TRBV28; CDR3aa: CASSLNGIGSPLHF; CDR3nt: TGTGCCAGCAGTTTGAACGGGATCGGATCACCCCTCCACTTT
abundance: .; j_gene: TRBJ1-3; d_gene: .; v_gene: TRBV29-1; CDR3aa: CSVETDLSGNTIYF; CDR3nt: TGCAGCGTTGAGACAGACCTCTCTGGAAACACCATATATTTT
abundance: .; j_gene: TRBJ2-2; d_gene: TRBD1; v_gene: TRBV5-1; CDR3aa: CASSPDRGSGELFF; CDR3nt: TGCGCCAGCAGCCCGGACAGGGGGTCCGGGGAGCTGTTTTTT
abundance: .; j_gene: TRBJ2-3; d_gene: TRBD2; v_gene: TRBV4-2; CDR3aa: CASSQDPGLAEDTQYF; CDR3nt: TGTGCCAGCAGCCAAGATCCCGGACTAGCGGAAGATACGCAGTATTTT
abundance: once; j_gene: TRBJ1-5; d_gene: .; v_gene: TRBV7-3; CDR3aa: CASTLGRKPQHF; CDR3nt: TGTGCCAGCACCCTGGGGCGGAAGCCCCAGCATTTT
abundance: .; j_gene: TRBJ1-1; d_gene: TRBD1; v_gene: TRBV7-9; CDR3aa: CASSPTGTGMNTEAFF; CDR3nt: TGTGCCAGCAGCCCTACCGGGACAGGGATGAACACTGAAGCTTTCTTT
abundance: .; j_gene: TRBJ1-2; d_gene: .; v_gene: TRBV14; CDR3aa: CASSQDTGRVSGYTF; CDR3nt: TGTGCCAGCAGCCAAGATACAGGGAGGGTCTCTGGCTACACCTTC
abundance: .; j_gene: TRBJ1-2; d_gene: .; v_gene: TRBV28; CDR3aa: CASIGGNGYTF; CDR3nt: TGTGCCAGCATAGGGGGAAATGGCTACACCTTC
abundance: .; j_gene: TRBJ2-7; d_gene: TRBD1; v_gene: TRBV9; CDR3aa: CASSVAPGQGGQYF; CDR3nt: TGTGCCAGCAGCGTAGCGCCGGGACAGGGGGGACAGTACTTC
abundance: .; j_gene: TRBJ1-2; d_gene: .; v_gene: TRBV15; CDR3aa: CATSQPGSRGYTF; CDR3nt: TGTGCCACCAGCCAGCCAGGTTCTCGTGGCTACACCTTC
abundance: .; j_gene: TRBJ1-3; d_gene: .; v_gene: TRBV7-4; CDR3aa: CASSSRQISGNTIYF; CDR3nt: TGTGCCAGCAGCAGTAGACAGATCTCTGGAAACACCATATATTTT
abundance: .; j_gene: TRBJ1-4; d_gene: .; v_gene: TRBV19; CDR3aa: CASGALAGAEKLFF; CDR3nt: TGTGCCAGTGGCGCCTTGGCGGGGGCTGAAAAACTGTTTTTT
abundance: .; j_gene: TRBJ1-1; d_gene: .; v_gene: TRBV19; CDR3aa: CASSIAARRATEAFF; CDR3nt: TGTGCCAGTAGTATAGCAGCCCGGCGGGCCACTGAAGCTTTCTTT
abundance: .; j_gene: TRBJ1-4; d_gene: TRBD1; v_gene: TRBV29-1; CDR3aa: CSAERQGGEKLFF; CDR3nt: TGCAGCGCAGAGAGACAGGGGGGTGAAAAACTGTTTTTT
abundance: .; j_gene: TRBJ1-6; d_gene: TRBD1; v_gene: TRBV5-6; CDR3aa: CASSLRTGTYSPLHF; CDR3nt: TGTGCCAGCAGCCTACGGACAGGGACATATTCACCCCTCCACTTT
abundance: few; j_gene: TRBJ1-3; d_gene: .; v_gene: TRBV7-9; CDR3aa: CASSPQRGRDFPNTIYF; CDR3nt: TGTGCCAGCAGCCCGCAAAGAGGCAGGGACTTTCCAAACACCATATATTTT
abundance: .; j_gene: TRBJ1-2; d_gene: .; v_gene: TRBV5-1; CDR3aa: CASSLDPGRLLTF; CDR3nt: TGCGCCAGCAGCTTGGATCCAGGGCGGTTGTTGACCTTC
abundance: .; j_gene: TRBJ2-2; d_gene: TRBD2; v_gene: TRBV12-5; CDR3aa: CASGSPGGSVTGELFF; CDR3nt: TGTGCTAGTGGTTCGCCGGGGGGGTCGGTCACCGGGGAGCTGTTTTTT
abundance: .; j_gene: TRBJ2-2; d_gene: .; v_gene: TRBV28; CDR3aa: CASSSPGNTGELFF; CDR3nt: TGTGCCAGCAGTTCCCCAGGGAACACCGGGGAGCTGTTTTTT
abundance: .; j_gene: TRBJ1-3; d_gene: TRBD1; v_gene: TRBV7-9; CDR3aa: CASSQRTGPSGNTIYF; CDR3nt: TGTGCCAGCAGCCAAAGGACAGGGCCCTCTGGAAACACCATATATTTT
abundance: .; j_gene: TRBJ1-2; d_gene: TRBD1; v_gene: TRBV5-1; CDR3aa: CASSLGQGVLSGIYGYTF; CDR3nt: TGCGCCAGCAGCCTGGGGCAGGGGGTACTTTCAGGGATATATGGCTACACCTTC
abundance: .; j_gene: TRBJ1-4; d_gene: .; v_gene: TRBV7-9; CDR3aa: CASSLVTGVKEKLFF; CDR3nt: TGTGCCAGCAGCTTAGTTACTGGTGTCAAGGAAAAACTGTTTTTT
abundance: .; j_gene: TRBJ2-7; d_gene: .; v_gene: TRBV6-1; CDR3aa: CASSEGGWGEQYF; CDR3nt: TGTGCCAGCAGTGAGGGGGGATGGGGTGAGCAGTACTTC
abundance: .; j_gene: TRBJ1-1; d_gene: TRBD1; v_gene: TRBV25-1; CDR3aa: CASSAYRGRGTEAFF; CDR3nt: TGTGCCAGCAGTGCCTACAGGGGGCGAGGCACTGAAGCTTTCTTT
abundance: few; j_gene: TRBJ2-3; d_gene: .; v_gene: TRBV19; CDR3aa: CASSIPTTSQAQYF; CDR3nt: TGTGCCAGTAGTATACCGACGACTAGTCAGGCGCAGTATTTT
abundance: .; j_gene: TRBJ1-2; d_gene: .; v_gene: TRBV9; CDR3aa: CARDSAYGYTF; CDR3nt: TGTGCCAGAGACAGTGCTTATGGCTACACCTTC
abundance: .; j_gene: TRBJ1-6; d_gene: .; v_gene: TRBV4-1; CDR3aa: CATSGHNSPLHF; CDR3nt: TGCGCCACCTCTGGACACAATTCACCCCTCCACTTT
abundance: .; j_gene: TRBJ1-2; d_gene: .; v_gene: TRBV30; CDR3aa: CAWSVLGFNGYTF; CDR3nt: TGTGCCTGGAGTGTACTAGGGTTCAATGGCTACACCTTC
abundance: .; j_gene: TRBJ1-4; d_gene: .; v_gene: TRBV9; CDR3aa: CASSPSQGAEKLFF; CDR3nt: TGTGCCAGCAGCCCGTCGCAGGGTGCTGAAAAACTGTTTTTT
abundance: .; j_gene: TRBJ1-2; d_gene: .; v_gene: TRBV6-5; CDR3aa: CASRNPGSNYGYTF; CDR3nt: TGTGCCAGCAGGAACCCCGGGTCGAACTATGGCTACACCTTC
abundance: once; j_gene: TRBJ1-1; d_gene: TRBD1; v_gene: TRBV7-3; CDR3aa: CASSRDRNTEAFF; CDR3nt: TGTGCCAGCAGCCGGGACAGGAACACTGAAGCTTTCTTT
abundance: .; j_gene: TRBJ1-1; d_gene: .; v_gene: TRBV11-3; CDR3aa: CASSLGLNTEAFF; CDR3nt: TGTGCCAGCAGCTTAGGTCTTAACACTGAAGCTTTCTTT
abundance: .; j_gene: TRBJ2-7; d_gene: TRBD2; v_gene: TRBV11-2; CDR3aa: CASSITSGGSSYEQYF; CDR3nt: TGTGCCAGCAGCATTACTAGCGGCGGGAGCTCCTACGAGCAGTACTTC
abundance: .; j_gene: TRBJ2-5; d_gene: TRBD2; v_gene: TRBV6-2/TRBV6-3; CDR3aa: CASSYPSGGLQETQYF; CDR3nt: TGTGCCAGCAGTTATCCGTCCGGGGGGTTACAAGAGACCCAGTACTTC
abundance: once; j_gene: TRBJ2-2; d_gene: TRBD1; v_gene: TRBV11-3; CDR3aa: CASSLTGGRSGELFF; CDR3nt: TGTGCCAGCAGCCTTACAGGGGGGCGTAGCGGGGAGCTGTTTTTT
abundance: .; j_gene: TRBJ1-6; d_gene: .; v_gene: TRBV7-2; CDR3aa: CASSLRVVGRGSRSPLHF; CDR3nt: TGTGCCAGCAGCTTAAGAGTGGTAGGCAGGGGCTCACGATCACCCCTCCACTTT
abundance: few; j_gene: TRBJ1-2; d_gene: TRBD1; v_gene: TRBV28; CDR3aa: CASSLYGQGFAGYTF; CDR3nt: TGTGCCAGCAGTTTATATGGACAGGGTTTTGCTGGCTACACCTTC